This record looks at one T cell receptor beta chain sequence and its context. Its target is not known. This record belongs to a study of T cell repertoires in cytomegalovirus infection. Across the study: Based on public TCR beta signatures, there were indications of CMV infection and of a matching HLA type.

Study-wide points: Public TCR beta family frequency separated CMV-and-HLA carriers, including in an independent cohort.

The V end was cut by 8 bases, the J end by 2 bases, with 11 bases between. From germline, CDR1 is MNHEY and CDR2 SMNVEV (reference sequence). This CDR3 spans 13 amino acids. MiXCR was run by TCRdb on the reads, yielding one entry per CDR3 protein. The sample carries about 830,000 distinct CDR3 sequences, around a third recorded once. The sequence was collected from a human donor in good health (CMV status not recorded). Some clones in this sample may be carry-over from other donors' samples. The sample was cultured CD8+ T cells from PBMCs, taken from culture after CMV antigen stimulation. The chain recombines TRBV27 with TRBJ2-3; D is ambiguous. CDR3 in DNA: TGTGCCAGCCTCTCGGACGACACAGATACGCAGTATTTT. This codes for CASLSDDTDTQYF.